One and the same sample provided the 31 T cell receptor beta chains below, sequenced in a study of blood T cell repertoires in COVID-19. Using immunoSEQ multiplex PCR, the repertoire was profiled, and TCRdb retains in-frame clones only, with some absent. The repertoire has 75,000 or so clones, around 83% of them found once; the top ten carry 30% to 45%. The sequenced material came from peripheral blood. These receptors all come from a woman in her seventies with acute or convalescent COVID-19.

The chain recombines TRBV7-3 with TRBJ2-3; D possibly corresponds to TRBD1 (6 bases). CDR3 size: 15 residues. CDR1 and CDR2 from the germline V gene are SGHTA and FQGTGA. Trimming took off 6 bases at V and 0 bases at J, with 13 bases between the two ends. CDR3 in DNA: TGTGCCAGCAGTCCCCTAGGACAGAGCACAGATACGCAGTATTTT. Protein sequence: CASSPLGQSTDTQYF. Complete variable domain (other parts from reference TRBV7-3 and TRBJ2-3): GAGVSQTPSNKVTEKGKYVELRCDPISGHTALYWYRQSLGQGPEFLIYFQGTGAADDSGLPNDRFFAVRPEGSVSTLKIQRTERGDSAVYLCASSPLGQSTDTQYFGPGTRLTVL.

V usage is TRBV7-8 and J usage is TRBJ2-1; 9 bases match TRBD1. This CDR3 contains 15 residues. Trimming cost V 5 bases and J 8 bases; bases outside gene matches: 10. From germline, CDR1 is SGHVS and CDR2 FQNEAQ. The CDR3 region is CASSRGTGIGDEQFF. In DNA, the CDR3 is TGTGCCAGCAGCCGCGGGACAGGGATTGGGGATGAGCAGTTCTTC.

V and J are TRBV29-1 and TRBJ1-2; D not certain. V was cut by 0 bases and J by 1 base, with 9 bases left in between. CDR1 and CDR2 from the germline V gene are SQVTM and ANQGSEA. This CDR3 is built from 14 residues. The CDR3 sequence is CSVEDRQNNYGYTF. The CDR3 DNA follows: TGCAGCGTTGAAGACCGACAAAATAACTATGGCTACACCTTC.

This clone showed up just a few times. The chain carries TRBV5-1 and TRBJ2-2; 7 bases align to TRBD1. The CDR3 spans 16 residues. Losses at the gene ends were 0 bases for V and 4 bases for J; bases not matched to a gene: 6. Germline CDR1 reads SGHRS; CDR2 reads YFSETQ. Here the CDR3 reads CASSLGTGIATGELFF. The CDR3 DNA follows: TGCGCCAGCAGCTTGGGGACAGGAATTGCCACCGGGGAGCTGTTTTTT.

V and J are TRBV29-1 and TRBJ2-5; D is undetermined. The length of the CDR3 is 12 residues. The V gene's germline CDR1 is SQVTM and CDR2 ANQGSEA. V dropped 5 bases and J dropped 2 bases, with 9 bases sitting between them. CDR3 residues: CSVRVAQETQYF. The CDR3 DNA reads TGCAGCGTTCGGGTCGCGCAAGAGACCCAGTACTTC.

CDR3 in amino acids: CASYRDVNSPLHF. The CDR3 nucleotides read TGTGCCAGCTACAGGGATGTTAATTCACCCCTCCACTTT. The genes are TRBV2 and TRBJ1-6; D possibly corresponds to TRBD1 (6 bases). CDR3 size: 13 residues. V gave up 8 bases and J gave up 6 bases, with 11 bases separating them. In germline, CDR1 is SNHLY, CDR2 FYNNEI.

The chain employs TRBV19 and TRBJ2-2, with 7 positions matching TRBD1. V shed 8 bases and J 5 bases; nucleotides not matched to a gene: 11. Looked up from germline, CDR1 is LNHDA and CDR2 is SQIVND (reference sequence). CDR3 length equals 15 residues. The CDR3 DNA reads TGTGCCAGTCCTCAGGGGGTTCGAGGTACCGGGGAGCTGTTTTTT. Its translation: CASPQGVRGTGELFF. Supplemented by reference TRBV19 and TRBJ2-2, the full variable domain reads DGGITQSPKYLFRKEGQNVTLSCEQNLNHDAMYWYRQDPGQGLRLIYYSQIVNDFQKGDIAEGYSVSREKKESFPLTVTSAQKNPTAFYLCASPQGVRGTGELFFGEGSRLTVL.

CDR3 nucleotide sequence: TGTGCCAGTAGTACCCCGAGACAAGGGAGAGCCACCATATATTTT. This sequence encodes CASSTPRQGRATIYF. V usage is TRBV19 and J usage is TRBJ1-3; D remains unclear. Per germline, CDR1 LNHDA and CDR2 SQIVND (reference sequence). The CDR3 spans 15 residues. Trimming took off 4 bases at V and 9 bases at J, with 19 bases between the two ends.

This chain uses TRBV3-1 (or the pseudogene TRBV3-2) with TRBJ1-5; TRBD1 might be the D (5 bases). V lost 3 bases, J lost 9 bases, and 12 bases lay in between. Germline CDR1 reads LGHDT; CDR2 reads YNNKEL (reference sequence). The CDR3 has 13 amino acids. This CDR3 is CASSQGGQWPQHF. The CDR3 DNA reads TGTGCCAGCAGCCAGGGGGGTCAGTGGCCCCAGCATTTT.

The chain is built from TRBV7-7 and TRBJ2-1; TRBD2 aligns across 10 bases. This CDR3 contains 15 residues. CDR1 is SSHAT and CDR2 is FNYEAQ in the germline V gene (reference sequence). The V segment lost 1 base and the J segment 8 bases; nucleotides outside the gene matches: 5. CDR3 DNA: TGTGCCAGCAGCTTAGGGCCTAGCGGGAGTTATGAGCAGTTCTTC. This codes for CASSLGPSGSYEQFF.

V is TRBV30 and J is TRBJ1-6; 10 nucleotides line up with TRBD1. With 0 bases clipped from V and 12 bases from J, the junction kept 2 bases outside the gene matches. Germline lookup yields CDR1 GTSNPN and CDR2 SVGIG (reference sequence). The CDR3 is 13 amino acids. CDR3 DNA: TGTGCCTGGAGTGTGGGACAGGGGTTACCCCTCCACTTT. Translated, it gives CAWSVGQGLPLHF.

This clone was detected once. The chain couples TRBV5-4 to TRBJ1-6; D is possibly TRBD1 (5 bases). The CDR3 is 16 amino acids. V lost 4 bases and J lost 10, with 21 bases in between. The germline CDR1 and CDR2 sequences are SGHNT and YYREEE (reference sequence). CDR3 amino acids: CASSPNPGQTDSPLHF. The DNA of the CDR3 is TGTGCCAGCAGCCCTAACCCCGGACAAACTGACTCACCCCTCCACTTT.

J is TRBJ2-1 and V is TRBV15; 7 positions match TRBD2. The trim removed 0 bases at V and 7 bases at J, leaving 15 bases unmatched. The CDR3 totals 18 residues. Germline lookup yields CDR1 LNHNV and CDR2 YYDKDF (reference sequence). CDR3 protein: CATSRERAGVVSWNEQFF. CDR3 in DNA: TGTGCCACCAGCAGAGAGAGGGCGGGAGTGGTAAGCTGGAATGAGCAGTTCTTC.

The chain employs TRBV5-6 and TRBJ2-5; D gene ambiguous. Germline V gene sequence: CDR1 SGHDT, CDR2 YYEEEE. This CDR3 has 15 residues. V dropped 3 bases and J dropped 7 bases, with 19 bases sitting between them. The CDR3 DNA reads TGTGCCAGCAGCTCCCTATCACCCGAATACGGGACCCAGTACTTC. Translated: CASSSLSPEYGTQYF.

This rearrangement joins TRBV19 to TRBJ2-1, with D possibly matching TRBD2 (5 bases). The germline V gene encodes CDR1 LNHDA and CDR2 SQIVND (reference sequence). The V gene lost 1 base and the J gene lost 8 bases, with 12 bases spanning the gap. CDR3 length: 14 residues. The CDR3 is CASSIALARHEQFF. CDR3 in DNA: TGTGCCAGTAGTATAGCCCTAGCTAGGCATGAGCAGTTCTTC. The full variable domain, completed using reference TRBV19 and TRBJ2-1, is DGGITQSPKYLFRKEGQNVTLSCEQNLNHDAMYWYRQDPGQGLRLIYYSQIVNDFQKGDIAEGYSVSREKKESFPLTVTSAQKNPTAFYLCASSIALARHEQFFGPGTRLTVL.

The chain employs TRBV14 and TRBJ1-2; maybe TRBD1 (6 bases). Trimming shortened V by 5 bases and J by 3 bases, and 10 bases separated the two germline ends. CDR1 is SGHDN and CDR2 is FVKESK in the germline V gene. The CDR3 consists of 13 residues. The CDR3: CASSTGQYYGYTF. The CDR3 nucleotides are TGTGCCAGCAGCACTGGACAGTACTATGGCTACACCTTC. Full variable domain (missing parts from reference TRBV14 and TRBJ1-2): EAGVTQFPSHSVIEKGQTVTLRCDPISGHDNLYWYRRVMGKEIKFLLHFVKESKQDESGMPNNRFLAERTGGTYSTLKVQPAELEDSGVYFCASSTGQYYGYTFGSGTRLTVV.

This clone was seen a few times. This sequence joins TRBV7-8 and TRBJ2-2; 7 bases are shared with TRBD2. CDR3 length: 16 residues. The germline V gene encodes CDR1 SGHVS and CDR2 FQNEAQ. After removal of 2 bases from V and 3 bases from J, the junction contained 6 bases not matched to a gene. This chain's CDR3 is CASSLSATSYTGELFF. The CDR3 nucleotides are TGTGCCAGCAGCTTATCTGCGACTAGCTACACCGGGGAGCTGTTTTTT.

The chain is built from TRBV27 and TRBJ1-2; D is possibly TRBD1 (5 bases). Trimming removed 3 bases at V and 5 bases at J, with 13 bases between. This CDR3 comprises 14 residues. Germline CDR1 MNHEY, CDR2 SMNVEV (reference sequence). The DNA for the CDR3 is TGTGCCAGCAGTTTTGGTCAGGGAACGTATGGCTACACCTTC. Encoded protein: CASSFGQGTYGYTF.

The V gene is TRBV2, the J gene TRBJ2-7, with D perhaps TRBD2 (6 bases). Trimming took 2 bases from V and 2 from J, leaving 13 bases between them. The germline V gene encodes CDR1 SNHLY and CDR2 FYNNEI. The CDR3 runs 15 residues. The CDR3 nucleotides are TGTGCCAGCAGTGAAAGTCGGCGGGGAGCCTACGAGCAGTACTTC. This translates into CASSESRRGAYEQYF.

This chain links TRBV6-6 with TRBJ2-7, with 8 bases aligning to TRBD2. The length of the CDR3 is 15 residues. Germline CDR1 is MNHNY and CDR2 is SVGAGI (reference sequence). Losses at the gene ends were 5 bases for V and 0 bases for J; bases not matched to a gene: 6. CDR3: CASSNSGTSSYEQYF. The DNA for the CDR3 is TGTGCCAGCAGTAATTCCGGGACTAGCTCCTACGAGCAGTACTTC.

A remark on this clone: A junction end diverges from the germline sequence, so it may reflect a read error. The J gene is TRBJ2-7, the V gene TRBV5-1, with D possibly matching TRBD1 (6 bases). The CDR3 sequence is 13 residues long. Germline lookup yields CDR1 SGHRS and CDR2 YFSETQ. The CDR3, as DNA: TGCGCCAGCAGCAAGGACAGTTCTTACGGGCAGTACTTC. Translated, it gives CASSKDSSYGQYF.

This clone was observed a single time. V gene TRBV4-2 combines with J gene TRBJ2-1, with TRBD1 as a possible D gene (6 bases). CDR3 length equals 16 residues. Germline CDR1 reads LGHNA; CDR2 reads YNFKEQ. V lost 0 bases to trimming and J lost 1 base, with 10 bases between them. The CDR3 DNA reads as TGTGCCAGCAGCCAAGATTTCGACAGGTCCTACAATGAGCAGTTCTTC. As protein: CASSQDFDRSYNEQFF.

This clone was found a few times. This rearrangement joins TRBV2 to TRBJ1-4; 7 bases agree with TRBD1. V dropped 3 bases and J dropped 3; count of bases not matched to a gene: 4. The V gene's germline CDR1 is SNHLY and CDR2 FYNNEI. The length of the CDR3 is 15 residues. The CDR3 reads CASSDGDSSNEKLFF. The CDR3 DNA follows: TGTGCCAGCAGTGATGGGGACAGTTCTAATGAAAAACTGTTTTTT.

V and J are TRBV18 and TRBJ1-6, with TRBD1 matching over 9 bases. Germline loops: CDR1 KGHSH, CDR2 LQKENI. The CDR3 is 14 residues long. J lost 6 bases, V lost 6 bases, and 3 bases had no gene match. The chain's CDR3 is CASSRDRVNSPLHF. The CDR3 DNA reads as TGTGCCAGCTCCCGGGACAGGGTTAATTCACCCCTCCACTTT.

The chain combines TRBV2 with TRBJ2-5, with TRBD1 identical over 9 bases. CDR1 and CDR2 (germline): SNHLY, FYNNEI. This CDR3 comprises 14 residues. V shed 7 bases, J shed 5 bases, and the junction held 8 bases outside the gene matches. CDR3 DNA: TGTGCCAGCACCTGGACAGGGGTTGGGGAGACCCAGTACTTC. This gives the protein CASTWTGVGETQYF.

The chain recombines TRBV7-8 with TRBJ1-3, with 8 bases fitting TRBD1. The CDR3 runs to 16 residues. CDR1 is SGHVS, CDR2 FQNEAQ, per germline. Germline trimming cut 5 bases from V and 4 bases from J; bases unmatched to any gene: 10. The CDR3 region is CASSPRRTGLGNTIYF. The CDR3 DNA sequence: TGTGCCAGCAGCCCTCGCCGGACAGGGCTCGGAAACACCATATATTTT.

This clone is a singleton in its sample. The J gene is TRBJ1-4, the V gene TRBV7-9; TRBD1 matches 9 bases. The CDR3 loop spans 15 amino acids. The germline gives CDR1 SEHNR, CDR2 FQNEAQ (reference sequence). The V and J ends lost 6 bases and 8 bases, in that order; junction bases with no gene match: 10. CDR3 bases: TGTGCCAGCAGTCGCGACAGGGGGAAGGAGGAAAAACTGTTTTTT. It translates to CASSRDRGKEEKLFF.

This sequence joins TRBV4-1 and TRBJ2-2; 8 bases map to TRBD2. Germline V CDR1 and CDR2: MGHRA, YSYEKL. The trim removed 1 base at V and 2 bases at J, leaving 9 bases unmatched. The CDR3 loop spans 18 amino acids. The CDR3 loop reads CASSQGPTREVNTGELFF. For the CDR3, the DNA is TGCGCCAGCAGCCAAGGGCCAACGCGGGAGGTTAACACCGGGGAGCTGTTTTTT.

The CDR3 spells CASSRKDRTLDIQYF. CDR3 sequence (DNA): TGTGCCAGCAGCCGAAAGGACAGGACTTTGGACATTCAGTACTTC. This chain joins TRBV7-9 and TRBJ2-4, with 7 bases identical to TRBD1. Germline CDR1 reads SEHNR; CDR2 reads FQNEAQ (reference sequence). J lost 8 bases, V lost 5 bases, and 12 bases had no gene match. The length of the CDR3 is 15 residues.

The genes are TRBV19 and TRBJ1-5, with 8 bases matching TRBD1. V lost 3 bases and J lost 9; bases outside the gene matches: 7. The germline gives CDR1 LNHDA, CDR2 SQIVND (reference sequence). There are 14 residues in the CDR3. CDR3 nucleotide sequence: TGTGCCAGTAGTATGGAGGGACAGGCGCGGCCCCAGCATTTT. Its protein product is CASSMEGQARPQHF. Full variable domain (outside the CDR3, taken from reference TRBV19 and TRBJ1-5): DGGITQSPKYLFRKEGQNVTLSCEQNLNHDAMYWYRQDPGQGLRLIYYSQIVNDFQKGDIAEGYSVSREKKESFPLTVTSAQKNPTAFYLCASSMEGQARPQHFGDGTRLSIL.

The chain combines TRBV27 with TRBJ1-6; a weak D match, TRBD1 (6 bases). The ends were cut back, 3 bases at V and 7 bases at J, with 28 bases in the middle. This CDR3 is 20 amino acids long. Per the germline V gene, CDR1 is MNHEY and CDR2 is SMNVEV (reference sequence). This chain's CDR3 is CASSFYAPQQGRDGNSPLHF. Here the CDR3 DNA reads TGTGCCAGCAGTTTCTACGCGCCCCAACAGGGCCGAGACGGGAATTCACCCCTCCACTTT.